A single T cell receptor (beta chain) is shown here with its context. The entry originates in a study of brain T cells in children with intractable seizures. Sequencing was limited to surgery cases with top T cell transcript signatures in brain tissue. TCRdb's copy holds only in-frame clones and misses some; the assay was immunoSEQ multiplex PCR. The top ten clones hold less than 2% of a sample with some 76,000 clones, 90% to 95% of them seen once. V lost 5 bases and J 2 bases, leaving 11 bases between the germline ends. In germline, CDR1 is MRHNA, CDR2 SNTAGT. The CDR3 runs to 14 residues. The specimen comprised peripheral blood, sampled at surgery. V and J are TRBV6-4 and TRBJ2-3, with D perhaps matching TRBD1 (6 bases). The receptor was derived from a boy in the first two years of life with tuberous sclerosis and intractable seizures. For the CDR3, the DNA is TGTGCCAGCAGTCAAACAGGGAACACAGATACGCAGTATTTT. It specifies CASSQTGNTDTQYF.